The clone carrying this T cell receptor beta chain was observed a handful of times. The CDR3 runs 12 residues. V was shortened by 8 bases and J by 4 bases, with 11 bases between the two germline ends. Germline values: CDR1 ENHRY, CDR2 SYGVKD. In terms of age and location, participants ranged from about 18 to 100 years and lived in about two dozen US areas. Clinical history as reported by participants underpinned cohort assignment. Cohort 3 donors counted as recovered after two negative PCRs, clearance, or resolved symptoms. The table came from immunoSEQ multiplex PCR; TCRdb's copy has only in-frame clones and leaves some out. The profile shows a few hundred thousand clones, over 75% of them singletons. The sample comes from a study of blood T cell repertoires in COVID-19. Study background: Donors in the United States, Italy and Spain gave samples during acute or convalescent COVID-19.

The source material was PBMCs or T cells enriched from blood (not recorded which). This sequence was found in a man aged 25-40 years who had recovered from COVID-19. The chain recombines TRBV10-3 with TRBJ1-1; D call uncertain. CDR3 nucleotide sequence: TGTGCCATCGCCGGAGAGTTCACTGAAGCTTTCTTT. Protein sequence: CAIAGEFTEAFF.